These T cell receptor beta chains were read from a single sample in a study of blood T cell repertoires in COVID-19. Clones were read by immunoSEQ multiplex PCR, and TCRdb kept only the in-frame ones, dropping some. Of around 100,000 clones listed, approximately 91% are singletons. Material: peripheral blood. These receptors came from a man aged 45-65 years with active COVID-19. Both conserved end residues are part of each CDR3. The order of the fields is clone size, D gene, J gene, V gene, CDR3 DNA, CDR3 protein. The D gene is left open where the match is weak. Where a row states a size, it is once, few, many or the class of an expanded clone; other rows omit it.

clone size: .
D gene: .
J gene: TRBJ2-7
V gene: TRBV19
CDR3 DNA: TGTGCCAGTAGTCCCTGGGCAGCCTCCTACGAGCAGTACTTC
CDR3 protein: CASSPWAASYEQYF

clone size: .
D gene: TRBD1
J gene: TRBJ1-1
V gene: TRBV18
CDR3 DNA: TGTGCCAGCTCCGCCGGGACAGGGCCCATGAACACTGAAGCTTTCTTT
CDR3 protein: CASSAGTGPMNTEAFF

clone size: .
D gene: TRBD2
J gene: TRBJ2-7
V gene: TRBV18
CDR3 DNA: TGTGCCAGCTCACCATTAGCGGGGGGGCGATCCTACGAGCAGTACTTC
CDR3 protein: CASSPLAGGRSYEQYF

clone size: .
D gene: TRBD2
J gene: TRBJ2-3
V gene: TRBV4-1
CDR3 DNA: TGCGCCAGCAGCCAAGCCCCTAGCGGGGGGCACCGCACAGATACGCAGTATTTT
CDR3 protein: CASSQAPSGGHRTDTQYF

clone size: .
D gene: .
J gene: TRBJ1-1
V gene: TRBV2
CDR3 DNA: TGTGCCAGCAGGCGGTCGGGTTTGAACACTGAAGCTTTCTTT
CDR3 protein: CASRRSGLNTEAFF

clone size: .
D gene: .
J gene: TRBJ2-2
V gene: TRBV7-6
CDR3 DNA: TGTGCCAGCAGCCGGGTCCCTCTCGGGGGGCCGAAGAACACCGGGGAGCTGTTTTTT
CDR3 protein: CASSRVPLGGPKNTGELFF

clone size: .
D gene: TRBD2
J gene: TRBJ2-1
V gene: TRBV5-1
CDR3 DNA: TGCGCCAGCAGCTTGACTAGCGGGAGTTTCCATGAGCAGTTCTTC
CDR3 protein: CASSLTSGSFHEQFF

clone size: .
D gene: .
J gene: TRBJ2-3
V gene: TRBV7-2
CDR3 DNA: TGTGCCAGCAGCTTCGGGTCTTATCCAGATACGCAGTATTTT
CDR3 protein: CASSFGSYPDTQYF

clone size: .
D gene: .
J gene: TRBJ1-3
V gene: TRBV20-1
CDR3 DNA: TGCAGTGCTAGTACAGGGCAATCAGGAAACACCATATATTTT
CDR3 protein: CSASTGQSGNTIYF

clone size: .
D gene: .
J gene: TRBJ2-1
V gene: TRBV11-3
CDR3 DNA: TGTGCCAGCAGGCTAGCGCAAAACAATGAGCAGTTCTTC
CDR3 protein: CASRLAQNNEQFF

clone size: .
D gene: TRBD2
J gene: TRBJ2-3
V gene: TRBV7-2
CDR3 DNA: TGTGCCAGCAGCGCGGGACTAGCCGCAGATACGCAGTATTTT
CDR3 protein: CASSAGLAADTQYF

clone size: once
D gene: .
J gene: TRBJ2-5
V gene: TRBV2
CDR3 DNA: TGTGCCAGCAGTAGCGAGAAGGCTCGGACCCAGTACTTC
CDR3 protein: CASSSEKARTQYF

clone size: .
D gene: .
J gene: TRBJ2-3
V gene: TRBV5-6
CDR3 DNA: TGTGCCAGCAGCTTGGAACCACTAGCAGGTGCGACAGATACGCAGTATTTT
CDR3 protein: CASSLEPLAGATDTQYF

clone size: once
D gene: TRBD2
J gene: TRBJ2-2
V gene: TRBV7-8
CDR3 DNA: TGTGCCAGCAGCTTTCTAGCGGCAAGGGCCGGGGAGCTGTTTTTT
CDR3 protein: CASSFLAARAGELFF

clone size: .
D gene: TRBD1
J gene: TRBJ1-2
V gene: TRBV19
CDR3 DNA: TGTGCCAGTAACTCAGGGGGTGGCTACACCTTC
CDR3 protein: CASNSGGGYTF

clone size: .
D gene: .
J gene: TRBJ2-4
V gene: TRBV5-1
CDR3 DNA: TGCGCCAGCAGCTTTTCAGGGTCGGGCCAAAACATTCAGTACTTC
CDR3 protein: CASSFSGSGQNIQYF

clone size: .
D gene: .
J gene: TRBJ1-1
V gene: TRBV15
CDR3 DNA: TGTGCCACCAGCAGATACGACACGAACACTGAAGCTTTCTTT
CDR3 protein: CATSRYDTNTEAFF

clone size: .
D gene: .
J gene: TRBJ2-2
V gene: TRBV12-2
CDR3 DNA: TGTGCAAGTCGCTGCCGCCGGGACAGGTCTTCGCTTGGCGGGGAGCTGTTTTTT
CDR3 protein: CASRCRRDRSSLGGELFF

clone size: .
D gene: .
J gene: TRBJ2-1
V gene: TRBV5-8
CDR3 DNA: TGTGCCAGCAGCATTAATAGCGGTTATCCCAATGAGCAGTTCTTC
CDR3 protein: CASSINSGYPNEQFF

clone size: .
D gene: .
J gene: TRBJ2-7
V gene: TRBV19
CDR3 DNA: TGTGCCAGTAGTATCCGACAGGGAGGCCACTACGAGCAGTACTTC
CDR3 protein: CASSIRQGGHYEQYF

clone size: .
D gene: TRBD2
J gene: TRBJ2-5
V gene: TRBV4-1
CDR3 DNA: TGCGCCAGCAGCCAAGGGGCAGCGGGATTTTTGAGGGAGACCCAGTACTTC
CDR3 protein: CASSQGAAGFLRETQYF

clone size: .
D gene: .
J gene: TRBJ2-2
V gene: TRBV6-5
CDR3 DNA: TGTGCCAGCAGTTACAGTCCTAGCGCGACGGGCGGGGAGCTGTTTTTT
CDR3 protein: CASSYSPSATGGELFF

clone size: .
D gene: .
J gene: TRBJ1-5
V gene: TRBV27
CDR3 DNA: TGTGCCAGCAGTTTAAGGGGCAACCAGCCCCAGCATTTT
CDR3 protein: CASSLRGNQPQHF

clone size: .
D gene: TRBD2
J gene: TRBJ2-3
V gene: TRBV15
CDR3 DNA: TGTGCCACCAGCAGAGACAGCGGGGGCACAGATACGCAGTATTTT
CDR3 protein: CATSRDSGGTDTQYF

clone size: .
D gene: TRBD1
J gene: TRBJ2-1
V gene: TRBV28
CDR3 DNA: TGTGCCAGCAGACCCGTGGACAGGCGATACAATGAGCAGTTCTTC
CDR3 protein: CASRPVDRRYNEQFF

clone size: .
D gene: TRBD2
J gene: TRBJ2-5
V gene: TRBV7-8
CDR3 DNA: TGTGCCAGCAGCTTTTCCGGTGAGGGACTAGCGGGAGAAAGGCAAGAGACCCAGTACTTC
CDR3 protein: CASSFSGEGLAGERQETQYF